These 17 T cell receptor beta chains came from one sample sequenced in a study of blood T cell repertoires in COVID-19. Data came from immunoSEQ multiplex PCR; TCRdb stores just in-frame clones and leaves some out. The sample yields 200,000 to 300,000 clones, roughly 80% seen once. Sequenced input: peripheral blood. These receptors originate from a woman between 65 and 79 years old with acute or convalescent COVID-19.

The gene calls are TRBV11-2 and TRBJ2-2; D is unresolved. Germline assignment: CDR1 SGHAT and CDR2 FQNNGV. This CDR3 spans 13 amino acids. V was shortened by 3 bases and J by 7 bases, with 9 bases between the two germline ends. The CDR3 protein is CASSFGFVGELFF. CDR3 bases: TGTGCCAGCAGCTTCGGGTTTGTCGGGGAGCTGTTTTTT. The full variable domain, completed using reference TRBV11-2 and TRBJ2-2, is EAGVAQSPRYKIIEKRQSVAFWCNPISGHATLYWYQQILGQGPKLLIQFQNNGVVDDSQLPKDRFSAERLKGVDSTLKIQPAKLEDSAVYLCASSFGFVGELFFGEGSRLTVL.

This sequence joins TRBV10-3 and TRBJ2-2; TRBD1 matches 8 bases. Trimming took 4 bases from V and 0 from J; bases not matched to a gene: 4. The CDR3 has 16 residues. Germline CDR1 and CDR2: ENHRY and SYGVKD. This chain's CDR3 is CAISVQGAPNTGELFF. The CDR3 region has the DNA TGTGCCATCAGTGTTCAGGGGGCGCCGAACACCGGGGAGCTGTTTTTT.

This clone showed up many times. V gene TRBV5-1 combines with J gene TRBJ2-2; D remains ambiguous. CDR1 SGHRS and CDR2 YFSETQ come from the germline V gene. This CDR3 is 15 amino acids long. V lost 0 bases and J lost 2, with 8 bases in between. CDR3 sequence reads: CASSLESTNTGELFF. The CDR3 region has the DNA TGCGCCAGCAGCTTGGAGAGCACCAACACCGGGGAGCTGTTTTTT.

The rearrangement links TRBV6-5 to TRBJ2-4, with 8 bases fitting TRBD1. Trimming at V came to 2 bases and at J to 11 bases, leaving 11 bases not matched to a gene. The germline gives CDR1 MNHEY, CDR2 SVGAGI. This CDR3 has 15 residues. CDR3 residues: CASSYAASGGALQYF. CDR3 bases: TGTGCCAGCAGTTACGCCGCTTCAGGGGGCGCACTTCAGTACTTC.

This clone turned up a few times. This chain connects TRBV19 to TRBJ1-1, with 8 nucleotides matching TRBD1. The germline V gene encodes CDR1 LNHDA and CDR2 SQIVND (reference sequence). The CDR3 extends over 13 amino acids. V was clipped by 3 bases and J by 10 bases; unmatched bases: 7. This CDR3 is CASSIQGQGVAFF. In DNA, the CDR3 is TGTGCCAGTAGTATCCAAGGACAGGGAGTAGCTTTCTTT. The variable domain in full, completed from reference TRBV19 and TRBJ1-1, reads DGGITQSPKYLFRKEGQNVTLSCEQNLNHDAMYWYRQDPGQGLRLIYYSQIVNDFQKGDIAEGYSVSREKKESFPLTVTSAQKNPTAFYLCASSIQGQGVAFFGQGTRLTVV.

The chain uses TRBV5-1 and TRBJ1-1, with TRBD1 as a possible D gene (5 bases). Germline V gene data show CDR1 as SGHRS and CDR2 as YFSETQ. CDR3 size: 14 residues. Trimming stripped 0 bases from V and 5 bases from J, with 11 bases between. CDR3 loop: CASSLAQGRTEAFF. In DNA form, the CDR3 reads TGCGCCAGCAGCTTGGCTCAGGGAAGAACTGAAGCTTTCTTT.

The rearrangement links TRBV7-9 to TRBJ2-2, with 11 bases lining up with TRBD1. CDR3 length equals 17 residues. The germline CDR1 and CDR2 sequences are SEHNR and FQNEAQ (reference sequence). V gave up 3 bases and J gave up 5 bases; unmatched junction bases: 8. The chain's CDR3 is CASSLPLGDRGTGELFF. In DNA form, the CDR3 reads TGTGCCAGCAGCTTGCCGCTGGGGGACAGGGGGACCGGGGAGCTGTTTTTT.

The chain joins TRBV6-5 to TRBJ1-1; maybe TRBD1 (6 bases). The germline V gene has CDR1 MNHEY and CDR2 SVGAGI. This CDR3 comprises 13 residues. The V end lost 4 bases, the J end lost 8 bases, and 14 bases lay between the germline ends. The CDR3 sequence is CASSSQSRGEAFF. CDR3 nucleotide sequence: TGTGCCAGCAGTTCCCAATCGAGGGGGGAAGCTTTCTTT.

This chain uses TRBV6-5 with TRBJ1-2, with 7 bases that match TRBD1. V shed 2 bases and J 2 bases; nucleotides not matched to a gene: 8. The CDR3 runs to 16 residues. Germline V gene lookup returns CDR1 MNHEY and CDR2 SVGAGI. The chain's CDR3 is CASSYGQVDLNYGYTF. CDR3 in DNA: TGTGCCAGCAGTTACGGACAGGTCGATCTCAACTATGGCTACACCTTC.

The CDR3 nucleotides are TGTGCCAGCAGCTTGGAGGGGGCGTGGGAGACCCAGTACTTC. Translating it yields CASSLEGAWETQYF. The V call is TRBV5-4, the J call TRBJ2-5, with 7 bases aligning to TRBD1. V shed 0 bases, J shed 5 bases, and the junction held 4 bases outside the gene matches. CDR1 SGHNT and CDR2 YYREEE come from the germline V gene (reference sequence). The CDR3 totals 14 residues. The whole variable domain, filled in from reference TRBV5-4 and TRBJ2-5, reads ETGVTQSPTHLIKTRGQQVTLRCSSQSGHNTVSWYQQALGQGPQFIFQYYREEENGRGNFPPRFSGLQFPNYSSELNVNALELDDSALYLCASSLEGAWETQYFGPGTRLLVL.

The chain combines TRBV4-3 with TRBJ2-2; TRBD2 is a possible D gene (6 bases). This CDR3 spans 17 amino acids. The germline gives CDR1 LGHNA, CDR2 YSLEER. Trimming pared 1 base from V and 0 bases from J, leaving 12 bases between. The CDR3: CASSQAAGTANTGELFF. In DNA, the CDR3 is TGCGCCAGCAGCCAAGCCGCCGGGACTGCGAACACCGGGGAGCTGTTTTTT.

The CDR3 protein is CASSQLGAYEQYF. The CDR3 coding sequence is TGTGCCAGCAGCCAGCTCGGGGCCTACGAGCAGTACTTC. The rearrangement uses TRBV11-2 and TRBJ2-7, with D maybe TRBD2 (5 bases). The germline V gene has CDR1 SGHAT and CDR2 FQNNGV. V shed 5 bases and J shed 2 bases, with 10 bases lying between them. This CDR3 is 13 amino acids long. The full variable domain, with the rest looked up from reference TRBV11-2 and TRBJ2-7, is EAGVAQSPRYKIIEKRQSVAFWCNPISGHATLYWYQQILGQGPKLLIQFQNNGVVDDSQLPKDRFSAERLKGVDSTLKIQPAKLEDSAVYLCASSQLGAYEQYFGPGTRLTVT.

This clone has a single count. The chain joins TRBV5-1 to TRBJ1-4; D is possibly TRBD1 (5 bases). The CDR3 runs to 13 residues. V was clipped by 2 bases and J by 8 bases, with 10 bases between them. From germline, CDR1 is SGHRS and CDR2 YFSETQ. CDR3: CASSFTQGEKLFF. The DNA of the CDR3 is TGCGCCAGCAGCTTTACCCAGGGCGAAAAACTGTTTTTT.

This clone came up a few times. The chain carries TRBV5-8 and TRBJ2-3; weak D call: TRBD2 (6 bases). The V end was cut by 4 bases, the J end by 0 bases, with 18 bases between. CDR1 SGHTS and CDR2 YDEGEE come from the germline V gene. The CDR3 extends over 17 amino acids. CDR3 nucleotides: TGTGCCAGCAGCCCCCCACGTGGGACTTCAAGCACAGATACGCAGTATTTT. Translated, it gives CASSPPRGTSSTDTQYF. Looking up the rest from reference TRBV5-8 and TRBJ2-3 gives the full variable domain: EAGVTQSPTHLIKTRGQQATLRCSPISGHTSVYWYQQALGLGLQFLLWYDEGEERNRGNFPPRFSGRQFPNYSSELNVNALELEDSALYLCASSPPRGTSSTDTQYFGPGTRLTVL.

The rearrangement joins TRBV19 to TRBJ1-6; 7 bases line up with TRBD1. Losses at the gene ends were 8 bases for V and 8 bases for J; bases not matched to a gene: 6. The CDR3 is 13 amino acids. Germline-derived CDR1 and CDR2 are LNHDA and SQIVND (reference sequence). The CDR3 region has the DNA TGTGCCAGTTCGACAGGGCTTTATTCACCCCTCCACTTT. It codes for CASSTGLYSPLHF.

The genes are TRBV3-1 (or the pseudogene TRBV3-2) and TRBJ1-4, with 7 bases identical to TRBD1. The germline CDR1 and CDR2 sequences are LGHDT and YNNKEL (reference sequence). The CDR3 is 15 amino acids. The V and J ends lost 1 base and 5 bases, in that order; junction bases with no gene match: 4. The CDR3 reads CASSQAQGRNEKLFF. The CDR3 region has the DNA TGTGCCAGCAGCCAAGCACAGGGGAGAAATGAAAAACTGTTTTTT.

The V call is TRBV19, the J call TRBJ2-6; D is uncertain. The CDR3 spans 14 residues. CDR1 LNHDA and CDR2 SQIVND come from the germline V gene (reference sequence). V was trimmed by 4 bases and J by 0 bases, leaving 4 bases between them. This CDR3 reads CASSTVSGANVLTF. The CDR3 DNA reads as TGTGCCAGTAGTACCGTCTCTGGGGCCAACGTCCTGACTTTC.